The 18 T cell receptor beta chains presented below share a single source sample, sequenced in a study of shared clonotypes between healthy human individuals. Some clones are missing from TCRdb's copy, which holds only in-frame ones; the method was immunoSEQ multiplex PCR. This table has a few million clones, around 95% appearing once. The sample taken for sequencing was naive CD4+ T cells sorted from blood. Subset: CD45RA+ positively selected. These receptors were obtained from a man aged 18-30 years in good health.

With regard to this clone: The same CDR3 also results from other DNA sequences found in this sample. The chain carries TRBV25-1 and TRBJ1-2; D call uncertain. The CDR3 has 11 amino acids. In germline, CDR1 is MGHDK, CDR2 SYGVNS. The V gene lost 2 bases and the J gene lost 7 bases, with 5 bases spanning the gap. The DNA of the CDR3 is TGTGCCAGCAGTGAAGGCAGTGGCTACACCTTC. Translating gives CASSEGSGYTF.

The chain combines TRBV2 with TRBJ2-1, with TRBD1 matching over 7 bases. V was pared by 5 bases and J by 6 bases, with 10 bases of the junction left unmatched. The CDR3 totals 15 residues. Germline V gene sequence: CDR1 SNHLY, CDR2 FYNNEI. This chain's CDR3 is CASSLQGSPSNEQFF. Written as DNA, the CDR3 is TGTGCCAGCAGTTTACAGGGGAGCCCCAGCAATGAGCAGTTCTTC.

The chain uses TRBV30 and TRBJ2-2; tentatively, D is TRBD1 (6 bases). The CDR3 runs 13 residues. Trimming took 0 bases from V and 7 from J, leaving 9 bases between them. Germline CDR1 and CDR2: GTSNPN and SVGIG (reference sequence). In DNA form, the CDR3 reads TGTGCCTGGAGTGTAGGGGGTCTCGGGGAGCTGTTTTTT. It yields the protein CAWSVGGLGELFF.

The J gene is TRBJ2-5, the V gene TRBV5-1; D gene uncertain. Per the germline V gene, CDR1 is SGHRS and CDR2 is YFSETQ. Trimming left V 4 bases short and J 1 base short, with 8 bases between. This CDR3 has 13 amino acids. The CDR3 region has the DNA TGCGCCAGCAGCATCGGGTTCCAAGAGACCCAGTACTTC. This sequence encodes CASSIGFQETQYF.

This clone was seen just once. The chain joins TRBV5-6 to TRBJ1-5; a weak D match, TRBD1 (6 bases). Trimming took off 1 base at V and 5 bases at J, with 10 bases between the two ends. Germline V gives CDR1 SGHDT, CDR2 YYEEEE. This CDR3 spans 14 amino acids. The CDR3 loop reads CASSLRGVYQPQHF. CDR3 DNA sequence: TGTGCCAGCAGCTTGAGGGGGGTTTATCAGCCCCAGCATTTT.

The rearrangement uses TRBV9 and TRBJ1-6; D is undetermined. CDR3 size: 17 residues. CDR1 and CDR2 (germline): SGDLS, YYNGEE. Trimming took off 3 bases at V and 6 bases at J, with 19 bases between the two ends. This chain's CDR3 is CASSAAGIAAPNSPLHF. In DNA, the CDR3 is TGTGCCAGCAGCGCCGCAGGAATTGCCGCTCCTAATTCACCCCTCCACTTT.

The gene calls are TRBV9 and TRBJ2-2, with 8 bases that match TRBD1. The CDR3 sequence is 16 residues long. Germline V CDR1 and CDR2: SGDLS, YYNGEE. V shed 3 bases, J shed 0 bases, and the junction held 4 bases outside the gene matches. CDR3 DNA sequence: TGTGCCAGCAGCGCTCCACAGGGGGCGAACACCGGGGAGCTGTTTTTT. Amino acids: CASSAPQGANTGELFF.

This clone was found once. This rearrangement joins TRBV5-6 to TRBJ2-7; 10 positions match TRBD1. Germline V gives CDR1 SGHDT, CDR2 YYEEEE. This CDR3 comprises 16 residues. With 7 bases clipped from V and 2 bases from J, the junction kept 12 bases outside the gene matches. For the CDR3, the DNA is TGTGCCAGCTTGCGGGGTAGCGGGACAGGGGCCTACGAGCAGTACTTC. This sequence encodes CASLRGSGTGAYEQYF.

A single count supports this clone. The chain employs TRBV5-6 and TRBJ2-3; perhaps TRBD2 as D (7 bases). Germline loops: CDR1 SGHDT, CDR2 YYEEEE. CDR3 length equals 17 residues. V gave up 4 bases and J gave up 2 bases, with 20 bases separating them. This chain's CDR3 is CASSGSGGGGYTDTQYF. The CDR3 nucleotides are TGTGCCAGCAGCGGCTCCGGGGGAGGGGGATACACAGATACGCAGTATTTT.

The chain recombines TRBV2 with TRBJ1-2; D uncertain. Germline-derived CDR1 and CDR2 are SNHLY and FYNNEI. V was clipped by 5 bases and J by 5 bases, with 12 bases between them. This CDR3 comprises 13 residues. The CDR3 here is CASSTSRAYGYTF. CDR3 sequence (DNA): TGTGCCAGCAGTACGAGCCGGGCTTATGGCTACACCTTC. The full variable domain, rest sourced from reference TRBV2 and TRBJ1-2, is EPEVTQTPSHQVTQMGQEVILRCVPISNHLYFYWYRQILGQKVEFLVSFYNNEISEKSEIFDDQFSVERPDGSNFTLKIRSTKLEDSAMYFCASSTSRAYGYTFGSGTRLTVV.

J is TRBJ2-3 and V is TRBV7-2, with 11 bases lining up with TRBD1. Per germline, CDR1 SGHTA and CDR2 FQGNSA. The CDR3 sequence is 15 residues long. V gave up 5 bases and J gave up 4 bases; unmatched junction bases: 5. Written as DNA, the CDR3 is TGTGCCAGCAGCCCCGCGGGACAGGGGGCAGATACGCAGTATTTT. Its protein product is CASSPAGQGADTQYF.

CDR3 bases: TGCGCCAGCAGCCAAGAATGGGGAGTAACCGGGGAGCTGTTTTTT. Protein product: CASSQEWGVTGELFF. The genes are TRBV4-3 and TRBJ2-2; tentatively, D is TRBD2 (5 bases). The CDR3 extends over 15 amino acids. The V end lost 0 bases, the J end lost 5 bases, and 10 bases lay between the germline ends. Per germline, CDR1 LGHNA and CDR2 YSLEER.

V is TRBV10-3 and J is TRBJ2-5; TRBD1 matches 7 bases. CDR3 length: 14 residues. Germline values: CDR1 ENHRY, CDR2 SYGVKD. V was pared by 2 bases and J by 6 bases, with 6 bases of the junction left unmatched. CDR3 protein: CAISEGDREKTQYF. The CDR3 region has the DNA TGTGCCATCAGTGAGGGTGACAGGGAAAAGACCCAGTACTTC.

The chain is built from TRBV18 and TRBJ2-7, with 10 bases fitting TRBD2. The junction had 6 bases not matched to a gene; V was cut back by 3 bases and J by 4 bases. The CDR3 has 15 residues. Germline V gene data show CDR1 as KGHSH and CDR2 as LQKENI. The CDR3 DNA is TGTGCCAGCTCACCGGCTAGCGGGAGTGGGTACGAGCAGTACTTC. Translating gives CASSPASGSGYEQYF.

V usage is TRBV30 and J usage is TRBJ2-7, with D perhaps matching TRBD2 (6 bases). Trimming stripped 5 bases from V and 7 bases from J, with 15 bases between. Germline CDR1 is GTSNPN and CDR2 is SVGIG (reference sequence). This CDR3 is built from 12 residues. The CDR3 bases are TGTGCCTGGGGGGGGTTCGGGCAAGAGCAGTACTTC. Protein: CAWGGFGQEQYF.

This chain links TRBV9 with TRBJ2-5; the D gene is possibly TRBD2 (6 bases). The CDR3 length is 16 residues. From germline, CDR1 is SGDLS and CDR2 YYNGEE. Trimming removed 3 bases from V and 2 bases from J, with 17 bases in between. The CDR3 nucleotides read TGTGCCAGCAGCGCGCTGGGACTTTCAGTTCAAGAGACCCAGTACTTC. Translating gives CASSALGLSVQETQYF.

To note about this clone: Other DNA sequences in the same sample also yield this CDR3. The chain uses TRBV19 and TRBJ2-5; D unclear. The germline V gene encodes CDR1 LNHDA and CDR2 SQIVND (reference sequence). V dropped 4 bases and J dropped 5 bases, with 5 bases sitting between them. The CDR3 has 11 amino acids. In nucleotides, the CDR3 is TGTGCCAGTAGTAGTTGGGAGACCCAGTACTTC. It codes for CASSSWETQYF.

The rearrangement links TRBV4-2 to TRBJ1-4, with D unresolved. The CDR3 covers 13 residues. The germline V gene has CDR1 LGHNA and CDR2 YNFKEQ. Deletions cut 0 bases from V and 14 bases from J, with 13 bases between. Written as DNA, the CDR3 is TGTGCCAGCAGCCAAGATCAAGCCGCGGGCCTGTTTTTT. It codes for CASSQDQAAGLFF.